What follows are 9 T cell receptor beta chains derived from one specimen sequenced in a study of shared clonotypes between healthy human individuals. TCRdb's table, derived via immunoSEQ multiplex PCR, lists solely in-frame clones and lacks some. The data hold hundreds of thousands of clones, with less than 85% observed a single time. The specimen was memory CD4+ T cells sorted from blood. Subset: CD45RA-negative fraction. The receptors stem from a man aged 25 to 40 in good health.

The rearrangement uses TRBV28 and TRBJ1-5, with D unclear. Per the germline V gene, CDR1 is MDHEN and CDR2 is SYDVKM. The CDR3 runs 16 residues. Trimming removed 3 bases from V and 7 bases from J, with 19 bases in between. CDR3 protein: CASSFTAARGRQPQHF. The DNA of the CDR3 is TGTGCCAGCAGTTTCACCGCAGCCCGTGGTAGACAGCCCCAGCATTTT.

The rearrangement joins TRBV2 to TRBJ2-2; D is unclear. The CDR3 spans 14 residues. Deletions cut 10 bases from V and 2 bases from J, with 14 bases between. The germline CDR1 and CDR2 sequences are SNHLY and FYNNEI. CDR3 sequence: CATQWRLNTGELFF. CDR3 DNA sequence: TGTGCCACCCAATGGCGGCTAAACACCGGGGAGCTGTTTTTT.

The chain joins TRBV5-6 to TRBJ2-7; the D gene could be TRBD1 or TRBD2 (5 bases each). This CDR3 spans 13 amino acids. The ends were cut back, 3 bases at V and 2 bases at J, with 9 bases in the middle. Germline lookup yields CDR1 SGHDT and CDR2 YYEEEE. CDR3 in amino acids: CASSWDGPYEQYF. The CDR3 nucleotides are TGTGCCAGCAGCTGGGACGGGCCCTACGAGCAGTACTTC.

The V call is TRBV4-2, the J call TRBJ2-7; no clear D. The germline V gene has CDR1 LGHNA and CDR2 YNFKEQ. The ends were cut back, 0 bases at V and 0 bases at J, with 6 bases in the middle. The CDR3 has 14 amino acids. CDR3 bases: TGTGCCAGCAGCCAAGAAAGATCCTCCTACGAGCAGTACTTC. As protein: CASSQERSSYEQYF.

As concerns this clone: Other DNA variants within this sample encode the same CDR3. V and J are TRBV5-1 and TRBJ2-5, with D possibly TRBD1 on 6 matching bases. Germline CDR1 reads SGHRS; CDR2 reads YFSETQ. The CDR3 length is 13 residues. Trimming shortened V by 3 bases and J by 4 bases, and 10 bases separated the two germline ends. The CDR3 region is CASSSTGLETQYF. The CDR3 DNA sequence: TGCGCCAGCAGCTCGACAGGTCTAGAGACCCAGTACTTC.

The chain joins TRBV6-5 to TRBJ2-1; 7 bases line up with TRBD2. The V and J ends lost 7 bases and 3 bases, in that order; junction bases with no gene match: 9. Per germline, CDR1 MNHEY and CDR2 SVGAGI. The CDR3 contains 15 residues. The CDR3 is CASTSRASGYNEQFF. The CDR3 bases are TGTGCCAGCACCAGTCGGGCTAGCGGCTACAATGAGCAGTTCTTC.

The rearrangement uses TRBV5-8 and TRBJ2-7, with D perhaps matching TRBD1 or TRBD2 (5 bases each). Trimming left V 2 bases short and J 5 bases short, with 23 bases between. Germline-derived CDR1 and CDR2 are SGHTS and YDEGEE. The length of the CDR3 is 17 residues. The CDR3 DNA follows: TGTGCCAGCAGCTTTTTTAGCCAGAGGGGTTGGACCCACGAGCAGTACTTC. It is translated as CASSFFSQRGWTHEQYF.

The chain carries TRBV7-2 and TRBJ1-2, with 7 bases fitting TRBD1. The V segment lost 7 bases and the J segment 2 bases; nucleotides outside the gene matches: 4. Germline loops: CDR1 SGHTA, CDR2 FQGNSA. The CDR3 contains 13 residues. CDR3 sequence: CASNPQGNYGYTF. The DNA of the CDR3 is TGTGCCAGCAACCCACAGGGGAACTATGGCTACACCTTC.

The chain employs TRBV27 and TRBJ2-3; the match to TRBD1 covers 12 bases. The V gene end was trimmed by 3 bases and the J gene end by 6 bases; junction bases not matched to a gene: 7. This CDR3 is built from 16 residues. Germline loops: CDR1 MNHEY, CDR2 SMNVEV (reference sequence). In DNA, the CDR3 is TGTGCCAGCAGTTTCCCCGGGACAGGGGGCGCCGATACGCAGTATTTT. The encoded protein is CASSFPGTGGADTQYF.